The 31 T cell receptor beta chains given below trace back to one sample, sequenced in a study of regulatory T cells in long-lasting Graves disease. Described time point: persistent/refractory GD, antithyroid drugs over 5 years with positive TRAb. Making the TCR library involved RNA that had been extracted from PBMCs. Both iRepertoire HTBI primers and Arm-PCR of CDR3 regions were used to build the TCR beta libraries. In TCRdb, the multiplex PCR reads were re-called with MiXCR into one record per CDR3 protein. The data contain more than 650,000 distinct CDR3 sequences, around 30% of them singletons. The sample consisted of peripheral blood mononuclear cells (PBMCs), taken when the disease was refractory, from a patient treated with antithyroid drugs. The source is a female donor with Graves disease.

V gene TRBV7-6 combines with J gene TRBJ1-6; TRBD1 is a possible D gene (5 bases). CDR1 is SGHVS and CDR2 is FNYEAQ in the germline V gene. V was cut by 1 base and J by 14 bases, with 24 bases left in between. The CDR3 length is 17 residues. The CDR3 DNA reads as TGTGCCAGCAGCTTAGGCCGGGACTTCCCCCCCAAGGAGACCCTCCACTTT. It yields the protein CASSLGRDFPPKETLHF.

The J gene is TRBJ2-2, the V gene TRBV6-2 or TRBV6-3; no clear D. With 0 bases removed from V and 3 bases from J, the gap between germline ends came to 11 bases. The CDR3 sequence is 16 residues long. From germline, CDR1 is MNHEY and CDR2 SVGEGT. CDR3: CASSYSSPVDTGELFF. The DNA of the CDR3 is TGTGCCAGCAGTTACTCGAGTCCCGTGGACACCGGGGAGCTGTTTTTT.

This clonotype was recorded a few times. The chain uses TRBV29-1 and TRBJ1-2; D perhaps matches TRBD1 (6 bases). Per the germline V gene, CDR1 is SQVTM and CDR2 is ANQGSEA. Trimming removed 2 bases from V and 7 bases from J, with 17 bases in between. The CDR3 runs 14 residues. In DNA form, the CDR3 reads TGCAGCGTTGAATTCGTAGGACAGATGGGTGGCTACACCTTC. Protein product: CSVEFVGQMGGYTF.

The rearrangement joins TRBV30 to TRBJ1-2; D might be TRBD1 (6 bases). The CDR3 sequence is 12 residues long. In germline, CDR1 is GTSNPN, CDR2 SVGIG (reference sequence). V was cut by 1 base and J by 5 bases, with 8 bases left in between. For the CDR3, the DNA is TGTGCCTGGAGTGAGACAGGATATGGCTACACCTTC. Residues: CAWSETGYGYTF.

This clonotype was seen a few times. The J gene is TRBJ2-7, the V gene TRBV5-1; TRBD1 is a possible D gene (5 bases). Germline V CDR1 and CDR2: SGHRS, YFSETQ. Trimming took 1 base from V and 2 from J, leaving 10 bases between them. The CDR3 is 14 amino acids. The CDR3 reads CASSLRQPPYEQYF. The CDR3 bases are TGCGCCAGCAGCTTGCGACAGCCCCCCTACGAGCAGTACTTC.

The CDR3 here is CAISGTATPGNTIYF. CDR3 sequence (DNA): TGTGCCATCAGTGGAACGGCGACACCTGGAAACACCATATATTTT. The rearrangement joins TRBV10-3 to TRBJ1-3; D unresolved. Trimming removed 4 bases from V and 2 bases from J, with 12 bases in between. The CDR3 has 15 amino acids. Germline values: CDR1 ENHRY, CDR2 SYGVKD.

A few counts support this clonotype. The chain uses TRBV20-1 and TRBJ1-4; D possibly corresponds to TRBD1 (6 bases). Trimming cost V 5 bases and J 0 bases, with 16 bases left between them. The CDR3 has 16 amino acids. In germline, CDR1 is DFQATT, CDR2 SNEGSKA (reference sequence). The CDR3, as DNA: TGCAGTGCTTTTAGGGGGGCCAGCACAACTAATGAAAAACTGTTTTTT. It translates to CSAFRGASTTNEKLFF.

The V and J genes are TRBV19 and TRBJ2-2, with D perhaps TRBD1 (5 bases). Germline CDR1 is LNHDA and CDR2 is SQIVND (reference sequence). This CDR3 region has 15 residues. Deletions cut 4 bases from V and 2 bases from J, with 11 bases between. CDR3 sequence (DNA): TGTGCCAGTAGTACACAGGAGCAAAACACCGGGGAGCTGTTTTTT. It specifies CASSTQEQNTGELFF.

This sequence joins TRBV5-6 and TRBJ2-7; tentatively, D is TRBD1 (5 bases). The CDR3 contains 15 residues. The germline V gene encodes CDR1 SGHDT and CDR2 YYEEEE. Trimming pared 7 bases from V and 1 base from J, leaving 18 bases between. The CDR3 DNA reads TGTGCCAGCGGATTCAGGGCCCTTGGATCCTACGAGCAGTACTTC. Protein sequence: CASGFRALGSYEQYF. Complete variable domain (other parts from reference TRBV5-6 and TRBJ2-7): DAGVTQSPTHLIKTRGQQVTLRCSPKSGHDTVSWYQQALGQGPQFIFQYYEEEERQRGNFPDRFSGHQFPNYSSELNVNALLLGDSALYLCASGFRALGSYEQYFGPGTRLTVT.

This clonotype showed up just a few times. V is TRBV6-1 and J is TRBJ2-7; 11 bases align to TRBD2. J lost 7 bases, V lost 6 bases, and 17 bases had no gene match. The CDR3 is 17 amino acids. Germline CDR1 is MNHNS and CDR2 is SASEGT. The CDR3, as DNA: TGTGCCAGCAGCGGACTTCTTGGACTAGCGGGTAATGATGAGCAGTACTTC. Protein: CASSGLLGLAGNDEQYF.

This clonotype occurred many times. The chain is built from TRBV2 and TRBJ2-5, with TRBD1 as a possible D gene (5 bases). The germline gives CDR1 SNHLY, CDR2 FYNNEI. The length of the CDR3 is 14 residues. The ends were cut back, 1 base at V and 5 bases at J, with 11 bases in the middle. The CDR3 loop reads CASSEGRAMETQYF. CDR3 sequence (DNA): TGTGCCAGCAGTGAAGGCAGGGCCATGGAGACCCAGTACTTC.

J is TRBJ2-7 and V is TRBV12-3 or TRBV12-4; D is perhaps TRBD2 (6 bases). V was cut by 3 bases and J by 0 bases, with 12 bases left in between. The CDR3 is made up of 15 amino acids. CDR3 nucleotides: TGTGCCAGCAGTTTTGCTAGCGATCCCTCCTACGAGCAGTACTTC. Amino acid sequence: CASSFASDPSYEQYF.

A note on this clonotype: A clone one base away is much larger, so this may be a read error. V usage is TRBV25-1 and J usage is TRBJ2-5, with a possible D match to TRBD1 (5 bases). The CDR3 runs to 11 residues. Germline V gene sequence: CDR1 MGHDK, CDR2 SYGVNS. V was cut by 6 bases and J by 4 bases, with 6 bases left in between. The CDR3 loop is CASRGPETQYF. CDR3 in DNA: TGTGCCAGCAGGGGGCCAGAGACCCAGTACTTC.

The V and J genes are TRBV20-1 and TRBJ1-5; D possibly corresponds to TRBD1 (6 bases). Germline V gives CDR1 DFQATT, CDR2 SNEGSKA (reference sequence). Trimming left V 6 bases short and J 1 base short, with 13 bases between. The CDR3 runs to 14 residues. CDR3 bases: TGCAGTGCATCCGGGACAATAAGCAATCAGCCCCAGCATTTT. Translation gives CSASGTISNQPQHF.

This clonotype was observed at least ten times. The V call is TRBV6-1, the J call TRBJ2-7; 9 bases match TRBD1. The CDR3 runs 16 residues. Per germline, CDR1 MNHNS and CDR2 SASEGT. J gave up 3 bases and V 5 bases, and 11 bases lay outside the gene matches. CDR3 coding DNA: TGTGCCAGCAGTAGAACAGGGGGCACGACCCGCTACGAGCAGTACTTC. Protein sequence: CASSRTGGTTRYEQYF.

The chain recombines TRBV7-9 with TRBJ2-7, with 7 bases aligning to TRBD2. Germline-derived CDR1 and CDR2 are SEHNR and FQNEAQ (reference sequence). This CDR3 comprises 12 residues. With 5 bases clipped from V and 6 bases from J, the junction kept 4 bases outside the gene matches. The CDR3 protein is CASSDPGGEQYF. For the CDR3, the DNA is TGTGCCAGCAGCGACCCGGGGGGCGAGCAGTACTTC.

The V gene is TRBV20-1, the J gene TRBJ1-6; possible D gene TRBD1, 5 bases. The CDR3 extends over 14 amino acids. Germline V gene sequence: CDR1 DFQATT, CDR2 SNEGSKA (reference sequence). Trimming removed 6 bases at V and 0 bases at J, with 9 bases between. CDR3 DNA: TGCAGTGCCCGTCAGGGCTCCTATAATTCACCCCTCCACTTT. This gives the protein CSARQGSYNSPLHF.

The chain is built from TRBV19 and TRBJ1-2; no definite D call. The CDR3 runs 12 residues. CDR1 and CDR2 (germline): LNHDA, SQIVND (reference sequence). V was shortened by 0 bases and J by 8 bases, with 7 bases between the two germline ends. The CDR3 protein is CASSIDPGGYTF. The CDR3 region has the DNA TGTGCCAGTAGTATAGATCCCGGAGGCTACACCTTC.

About this clonotype itself: A read error is possible here, since a much larger clone lies one base away. Here the CDR3 omits its conserved ending phenylalanine or tryptophan, so a read error is the likely source. V and J are TRBV6-1 and TRBJ2-2; no firm D call. Trimming left V 6 bases short and J 11 bases short, with 13 bases between. This CDR3 contains 12 residues. Germline V CDR1 and CDR2: MNHNS, SASEGT. The CDR3 sequence is CASRRLSGELFL. CDR3 sequence (DNA): TGTGCCAGCAGAAGGCTCTCAGGAGAGCTGTTTCTT.

This clonotype turned up a few times. This rearrangement joins TRBV2 to TRBJ2-3; TRBD2 matches 7 bases. CDR1 is SNHLY, CDR2 FYNNEI, per germline. J was trimmed by 5 bases and V by 3 bases; bases with no gene match: 5. The CDR3 has 14 amino acids. The CDR3 protein is CASSDTLAVDTQYF. The DNA of the CDR3 is TGTGCCAGCAGTGATACGCTAGCGGTAGATACGCAGTATTTT.

The chain carries TRBV24-1 and TRBJ2-7; 8 bases align to TRBD2. The V segment lost 4 bases and the J segment 3 bases; nucleotides outside the gene matches: 16. The CDR3 extends over 18 amino acids. Germline values: CDR1 KGHDR, CDR2 SFDVKD. Written as DNA, the CDR3 is TGTGCCACCAGTGACCCCGGACTAGCTGCCCCTCTTCTCTACGAGCAGTACTTC. Amino acid sequence: CATSDPGLAAPLLYEQYF.

Only a few counts were recorded for this clonotype. This chain connects TRBV3-1 to TRBJ2-7, with a weak D call TRBD2 (6 bases). Germline V gene data show CDR1 as LGHDT and CDR2 as YNNKEL (reference sequence). The CDR3 consists of 15 residues. Between the trimmed V and J ends, which lost 0 bases and 4 bases, there was a span of 13 bases. The CDR3 spells CASSQDLTSWYEQYF. The CDR3 DNA sequence: TGTGCCAGCAGCCAAGATCTAACTAGCTGGTACGAGCAGTACTTC.

The genes are TRBV6-2 or TRBV6-3 and TRBJ1-2, with D possibly TRBD1 on 6 matching bases. Deletions cut 3 bases from V and 7 bases from J, with 18 bases between. Germline lookup yields CDR1 MNHEY and CDR2 SVGEGT. The CDR3 runs 15 residues. CDR3 region: CASSYSTGSTIGYTF. CDR3 DNA: TGTGCCAGCAGTTATTCCACAGGGTCCACGATTGGCTACACCTTC.

This clonotype has only a few counts. This chain joins TRBV20-1 and TRBJ2-7; 10 bases line up with TRBD1. Germline CDR1 is DFQATT and CDR2 is SNEGSKA (reference sequence). This CDR3 has 14 residues. V was pared by 5 bases and J by 7 bases, with 11 bases of the junction left unmatched. In DNA form, the CDR3 reads TGCAGTGCTCTGGCGGGACAGGGGACGCGGGAGCAGTACTTC. As protein: CSALAGQGTREQYF.

This clonotype was seen a handful of times. The rearrangement uses TRBV9 and TRBJ2-7; TRBD2 agrees at 12 bases. Germline values: CDR1 SGDLS, CDR2 YYNGEE. Unmatched junction bases numbered 6, after V lost 0 bases and J lost 5 bases. The CDR3 is made up of 16 amino acids. CDR3 nucleotide sequence: TGTGCCAGCAGCGTAGCAGGACTAGCGGGACAGGACGAGCAGTACTTC. Its protein is CASSVAGLAGQDEQYF.

The rearrangement joins TRBV12-3 or TRBV12-4 to TRBJ2-1; 11 bases line up with TRBD2. This CDR3 is built from 18 residues. Trimming removed 3 bases from V and 4 bases from J; junction bases left unmatched: 11. The CDR3 here is CASSLVRLAGKKYNEQFF. In DNA, the CDR3 is TGTGCCAGCAGTTTGGTAAGACTAGCGGGAAAGAAGTACAATGAGCAGTTCTTC.

This clonotype has more than one count but fewer than ten. The V and J genes are TRBV28 and TRBJ1-2, with a weak D call TRBD1 (6 bases). Trimming left V 4 bases short and J 6 bases short, with 15 bases between. This CDR3 has 14 amino acids. The V gene's germline CDR1 is MDHEN and CDR2 SYDVKM. CDR3 sequence: CASSYSMGAHGYTF. In DNA form, the CDR3 reads TGTGCCAGCAGTTACTCGATGGGGGCCCATGGCTACACCTTC.

The chain couples TRBV20-1 to TRBJ1-1; D remains unclear. This CDR3 has 17 amino acids. V lost 5 bases, J lost 0 bases, and 22 bases lay in between. Germline CDR1 reads DFQATT; CDR2 reads SNEGSKA (reference sequence). Here the CDR3 reads CSAYPSGSPTMNTEAFF. DNA of the CDR3: TGCAGTGCTTACCCTTCGGGGTCACCCACAATGAACACTGAAGCTTTCTTT.

This clonotype was seen repeatedly, ten times or more. The genes are TRBV12-3 or TRBV12-4 and TRBJ1-4; D may be TRBD1 (5 bases). The CDR3 has 16 amino acids. Trimming removed 4 bases from V and 0 bases from J, with 12 bases in between. CDR3 region: CASSSGERATNEKLFF. The CDR3 region has the DNA TGTGCCAGCAGTTCGGGGGAGCGGGCAACTAATGAAAAACTGTTTTTT.

The sample holds a few counts of this clonotype. V and J are TRBV20-1 and TRBJ2-7; perhaps TRBD2 as D (5 bases). CDR1 is DFQATT, CDR2 SNEGSKA, per germline (reference sequence). The germline V and J ends were trimmed by 3 bases and 0 bases, with 15 bases remaining between them. The CDR3 length is 15 residues. CDR3 sequence (DNA): TGCAGTGCTAGGAAGCGAGGGATCCGCTCCTACGAGCAGTACTTC. It translates to CSARKRGIRSYEQYF.

This rearrangement joins TRBV19 to TRBJ1-5; no clear D. The germline gives CDR1 LNHDA, CDR2 SQIVND (reference sequence). This CDR3 is built from 12 residues. The V and J ends lost 5 bases and 9 bases respectively, with 11 bases between them. CDR3 sequence: CASSPSTRPQHF. DNA of the CDR3: TGTGCCAGTAGTCCCTCGACGCGGCCCCAGCATTTT.